This entry is about one T cell receptor beta chain. Method: immunoSEQ multiplex PCR; TCRdb's copy keeps in-frame clones and lacks some. The table includes about 59,000 clones, 80% to 95% detected once. This specimen comes from a study of technical replicates of blood from several donors. The junction had 6 bases not matched to a gene; V was cut back by 3 bases and J by 4 bases. This CDR3 contains 15 residues. Germline lookup yields CDR1 SGHAT and CDR2 FQNNGV. The chain couples TRBV11-2 to TRBJ2-7; TRBD2 matches 10 bases. The TCR was taken from a human donor in good health. Some clones in this sample may be carry-over from other donors' samples. Sequencing input: PBMCs. CDR3 region: CASSFFSGRTYEQYF. CDR3 in DNA: TGTGCCAGCAGCTTTTTTAGCGGGAGGACGTACGAGCAGTACTTC.